Sequencing of this T cell receptor beta chain was carried out in a study of PD-1 blockade in classical Hodgkin lymphoma. Findings and caveats of the study: By C4D1, CD4+ diversity increased significantly, especially in complete responders.

CDR3 length equals 15 residues. Looked up from germline, CDR1 is MNHNY and CDR2 is SVGAGI (reference sequence). V trimming: 3 bases; J trimming: 3 bases; junction bases outside the gene matches: 7. The protocol was immunoSEQ multiplex PCR, while the TCRdb copy is restricted to in-frame clones and leaves out a portion. The data show about 58,000 clones, about 91% seen once. With no exception, relapse followed autologous stem cell transplantation in all patients, and brentuximab vedotin exposure varied. With respect to this clone: Its antigen is not identified.

This TCR was sampled from a human donor with classical Hodgkin lymphoma. Sample: peripheral blood mononuclear cells (PBMCs), taken before the second cycle of nivolumab. The chain has TRBV6-6 and TRBJ2-7, with 8 bases identical to TRBD1. The CDR3: CASSYQTGASYEQYF. The CDR3, as DNA: TGTGCCAGCAGTTATCAGACAGGGGCCAGCTACGAGCAGTACTTC.